The next 19 T cell receptor beta chains were all read from a single sample in a study of response to subunit inactivated influenza vaccine. TCRdb re-derived calls from the RT-PCR reads in MiXCR, one entry per CDR3 protein. The sample records about 700,000 distinct CDR3 sequences, around 14% being singletons. The sequenced sample was PBMCs from blood, obtained around 14 days before vaccination. The receptors originated from a man between 50 and 59 years old who received an inactivated influenza vaccine.

This clonotype was seen only a few times. V gene TRBV19 combines with J gene TRBJ2-1; D may be TRBD2 (6 bases). Germline lookup yields CDR1 LNHDA and CDR2 SQIVND (reference sequence). V lost 3 bases and J lost 8, with 26 bases in between. The CDR3 runs 18 residues. CDR3 protein: CASSIDLPGLEKSDEQFF. The DNA for the CDR3 is TGTGCCAGTAGTATCGACCTGCCGGGACTCGAAAAAAGTGATGAGCAGTTCTTC.

The chain couples TRBV20-1 to TRBJ2-7, with D possibly TRBD2 on 5 matching bases. Germline CDR1 DFQATT, CDR2 SNEGSKA (reference sequence). Between the trimmed V and J ends, which lost 3 bases and 2 bases, there was a span of 14 bases. This CDR3 is built from 14 residues. The CDR3: CSARTGVHPYEQYF. The CDR3 DNA is TGCAGTGCTAGGACCGGGGTCCACCCCTACGAGCAGTACTTC.

A few counts support this clonotype. The rearrangement joins TRBV7-8 to TRBJ2-2; 11 bases fit TRBD2. CDR3 length equals 16 residues. With 5 bases clipped from V and 4 bases from J, the junction kept 6 bases outside the gene matches. Germline values: CDR1 SGHVS, CDR2 FQNEAQ. As DNA, the CDR3 is TGTGCCAGCAGCCCACCGGGACTAGCGGCCACCGGGGAGCTGTTTTTT. Its protein product is CASSPPGLAATGELFF.

The chain uses TRBV6-2 or TRBV6-3 and TRBJ2-7, with D maybe TRBD2 (5 bases). The CDR3 sequence is 14 residues long. The V gene's germline CDR1 is MNHEY and CDR2 SVGEGT. V lost 2 bases, J lost 3 bases, and 11 bases lay in between. The CDR3 region has the DNA TGTGCCAGCAGTTACCGAGGGAGTAACTACGAGCAGTACTTC. Protein: CASSYRGSNYEQYF.

This clonotype was seen many times. This chain connects TRBV12-5 to TRBJ2-1, with a weak D call TRBD2 (5 bases). Germline-derived CDR1 and CDR2 are LGHNT and FRNRAP. The CDR3 totals 15 residues. Trimming removed 0 bases from V and 6 bases from J, with 12 bases in between. The CDR3 nucleotides read TGTGCTAGTGGTTTGGTAACGAGAGCGGTCAATGAGCAGTTCTTC. It yields the protein CASGLVTRAVNEQFF.

This sequence joins TRBV30 and TRBJ2-7, with unresolved D. The CDR3 covers 18 residues. From germline, CDR1 is GTSNPN and CDR2 SVGIG (reference sequence). V lost 4 bases and J 2 bases, leaving 27 bases between the germline ends. CDR3 in DNA: TGTGCCTGGAACTCTTTGGGTCTAAGTCCTAATCCGACCTACGAGCAGTACTTC. Protein: CAWNSLGLSPNPTYEQYF.

The chain couples TRBV3-1 to TRBJ2-6; D unclear. CDR1 LGHDT and CDR2 YNNKEL come from the germline V gene (reference sequence). The CDR3 spans 16 residues. The V end lost 5 bases, the J end lost 0 bases, and 11 bases lay between the germline ends. In nucleotides, the CDR3 is TGTGCCAGCAGCGTACTACAGAGCTCTGGGGCCAACGTCCTGACTTTC. It specifies CASSVLQSSGANVLTF.

The J gene is TRBJ2-1, the V gene TRBV20-1; the match to TRBD2 covers 8 bases. This CDR3 comprises 16 residues. Germline loops: CDR1 DFQATT, CDR2 SNEGSKA (reference sequence). V lost 0 bases, J lost 7 bases, and 11 bases stayed unmatched. The CDR3 region has the DNA TGCAGTGCTAGAGATGGGAGGACTAGCTGGAGGAATGAGCAGTTCTTC. This encodes CSARDGRTSWRNEQFF.

This clonotype was found a few times. The rearrangement links TRBV4-3 to TRBJ2-2; D is unresolved. The ends were cut back, 1 base at V and 1 base at J, with 7 bases in the middle. Per germline, CDR1 LGHNA and CDR2 YSLEER. The CDR3 covers 15 residues. The CDR3 nucleotides read TGCGCCAGCAGCCAAGTGGACGGGAACACCGGGGAGCTGTTTTTT. The encoded protein is CASSQVDGNTGELFF.

This clonotype appeared a few times. The V call is TRBV6-5, the J call TRBJ2-7, with D possibly matching TRBD1 (6 bases). V shed 2 bases and J shed 3 bases, with 11 bases lying between them. This CDR3 is 14 amino acids long. Germline-derived CDR1 and CDR2 are MNHEY and SVGAGI. The CDR3 reads CASSYGTLFYEQYF. The CDR3 nucleotides read TGTGCCAGCAGTTACGGGACACTTTTCTACGAGCAGTACTTC.

The rearrangement uses TRBV5-6 and TRBJ2-7; possible D gene TRBD1, 5 bases. V lost 4 bases, J lost 6 bases, and 26 bases lay in between. Germline loops: CDR1 SGHDT, CDR2 YYEEEE. This CDR3 has 17 amino acids. The CDR3: CASSSFGAGLRTSEQYF. CDR3 sequence (DNA): TGTGCCAGCAGCAGTTTTGGGGCAGGCCTTAGAACGAGCGAGCAGTACTTC.

This clonotype was observed a handful of times. V and J are TRBV20-1 and TRBJ2-1, with 8 bases that match TRBD2. This CDR3 is built from 15 residues. J lost 5 bases, V lost 0 bases, and 6 bases had no gene match. Germline assignment: CDR1 DFQATT and CDR2 SNEGSKA (reference sequence). CDR3 nucleotides: TGCAGTGCTAGAGATCATAGCGGGGCGAACAATGAGCAGTTCTTC. Residues: CSARDHSGANNEQFF.

The V call is TRBV15, the J call TRBJ1-4, with a possible D match to TRBD1 (6 bases). Trimming left V 5 bases short and J 4 bases short, with 14 bases between. The CDR3 is made up of 15 amino acids. The germline V gene encodes CDR1 LNHNV and CDR2 YYDKDF (reference sequence). The CDR3 nucleotides read TGTGCCACCAGCCACCGACAGGAGATTAATGAAAAACTGTTTTTT. Its translation is CATSHRQEINEKLFF.

This clonotype occurred a few times. The chain links TRBV28 to TRBJ2-5, with TRBD2 matching 10 bases. V was clipped by 5 bases and J by 5 bases; unmatched bases: 11. Germline loops: CDR1 MDHEN, CDR2 SYDVKM. CDR3 size: 16 residues. The CDR3 loop reads CASSRPSGGAMETQYF. In DNA, the CDR3 is TGTGCCAGCAGTCGACCGAGCGGGGGGGCCATGGAGACCCAGTACTTC.

In its sample, this clonotype was seen a few times. This chain joins TRBV20-1 and TRBJ1-4; the match to TRBD1 covers 10 bases. The CDR3 covers 13 residues. Germline V CDR1 and CDR2: DFQATT, SNEGSKA (reference sequence). CDR3 DNA: TGCACCCTGGAAGGGACAGGGGTCGAAAAACTGTTTTTT. This encodes CTLEGTGVEKLFF.

The sample holds a few counts of this clonotype. The rearrangement joins TRBV6-5 to TRBJ2-1, with a weak D call TRBD2 (7 bases). Trimming took 2 bases from V and 2 from J, leaving 10 bases between them. Looked up from germline, CDR1 is MNHEY and CDR2 is SVGAGI. CDR3 length equals 15 residues. The CDR3 sequence: CASSYKGGPYNEQFF. In DNA, the CDR3 is TGTGCCAGCAGTTACAAGGGGGGGCCCTACAATGAGCAGTTCTTC.

The chain is built from TRBV6-2 or TRBV6-3 and TRBJ2-3; no clear D. CDR1 and CDR2 from the germline V gene are MNHEY and SVGEGT. The length of the CDR3 is 13 residues. V lost 7 bases and J lost 1, with 9 bases in between. The CDR3 spells CASNDRRTDTQYF. CDR3 sequence (DNA): TGTGCCAGCAACGACCGTCGCACAGATACGCAGTATTTT.

The genes are TRBV2 and TRBJ1-5; D gene unclear. V dropped 5 bases and J dropped 6 bases, with 14 bases sitting between them. This CDR3 region has 14 residues. Germline V gene data show CDR1 as SNHLY and CDR2 as FYNNEI. Here the CDR3 reads CASSKGLEGQPQHF. DNA of the CDR3: TGTGCCAGCAGTAAAGGGCTAGAGGGTCAGCCCCAGCATTTT.

Only a few counts were recorded for this clonotype. The rearrangement uses TRBV28 and TRBJ2-3; D possibly corresponds to TRBD2 (6 bases). Trimming pared 6 bases from V and 0 bases from J, leaving 13 bases between. This CDR3 spans 15 amino acids. The V gene's germline CDR1 is MDHEN and CDR2 SYDVKM. The CDR3 sequence: CASSPGDLSTDTQYF. The CDR3 coding sequence is TGTGCCAGCAGCCCGGGGGACCTCAGCACAGATACGCAGTATTTT.